The rows below give T cell receptor beta chains drawn from one sample of a study of T-cell memory formation after mild COVID-19. TCRdb recomputed calls from the 5' RACE reads with MiXCR, one row per CDR3 protein. The sample gives 350,000 to 450,000 distinct CDR3 sequences, under 15% of which show up once; roughly 22% is in the top ten. The sequenced material came from PBMCs or a T cell subset sorted from them (not recorded which). These receptors originate from a man between 18 and 35 years old who had mild COVID-19 (a few samples of this study predate the infection). Cell type and time point are not known. The CDR3 runs from the conserved cysteine through the conserved F or W. The D gene is left open where the match is weak. Size tells how often a clone was seen (once, few, many) or the class of an expanded clone, and some rows leave it out.

d_gene	v_gene	abundance	len	j_gene	CDR3nt	CDR3aa
NA	TRBV20-1	NA	14	TRBJ1-5	TGCAGTGCTAGCGGTTTAGTTGGCAATCAGCCCCAGCATTTT	CSASGLVGNQPQHF
NA	TRBV20-1	few	13	TRBJ2-5	TGCAGTGCTAGAGTCGGGGCATCGGAGACCCAGTACTTC	CSARVGASETQYF
NA	TRBV6-5	few	11	TRBJ2-3	TGTGCCAGCAGTGACTGGGATACGCAGTATTTT	CASSDWDTQYF
NA	TRBV6-5	NA	12	TRBJ2-1	TGTGCCAGTGGGAACTCCTACAATGAGCAGTTCTTC	CASGNSYNEQFF
TRBD1	TRBV20-1	few	13	TRBJ2-5	TGCAGTGATTTAGACAGGGGGCGAGAGACCCAGTACTTC	CSDLDRGRETQYF
NA	TRBV7-2	few	14	TRBJ2-7	TGTGCCAGCAAACCAGTATGGTCCGGGCGCGAGCAGTACTTC	CASKPVWSGREQYF
TRBD1	TRBV11-2	many	13	TRBJ1-2	TGTGCCAGCAGCTCACAGGGGGGTCATGGCTACACCTTC	CASSSQGGHGYTF
TRBD2	TRBV5-1	NA	14	TRBJ2-1	TGCGCCAGCAGCTTGCAGGTAACTAGCGATGAGCAGTTCTTC	CASSLQVTSDEQFF
NA	TRBV12-3/TRBV12-4	NA	15	TRBJ1-2	TGTGCCAGCAGTCCCCGTTGGAACAGCAACTATGGCTACACCTTC	CASSPRWNSNYGYTF
TRBD2	TRBV7-2	many	15	TRBJ2-2	TGTGCCAGCAGCTTGAGCGGGGGGGCCCCCGGGGAGCTGTTTTTT	CASSLSGGAPGELFF
NA	TRBV12-3/TRBV12-4	few	18	TRBJ1-4	TGTGCCAGCAGCTCCCCAGGTTTCTGGAGCGGGGTTAATGAAAAACTGTTTTTT	CASSSPGFWSGVNEKLFF
NA	TRBV7-6	few	15	TRBJ2-5	TGTGCCAGCAGCACATCGGGACACCCCCAAGAGACCCAGTACTTC	CASSTSGHPQETQYF
NA	TRBV12-3/TRBV12-4	few	17	TRBJ1-5	TGTGCCAGCAGTTCATCTGGGGACGGCGGGCGGATACAGCCCCAGCATTTT	CASSSSGDGGRIQPQHF
NA	TRBV7-9	NA	15	TRBJ1-4	TGTGCCAGCAGCTTGGCTCCCCGGGAGAGTGAAAAACTGTTTTTT	CASSLAPRESEKLFF
NA	TRBV4-3	many	15	TRBJ2-2	TGCGCCAGCAGCCGATCAGGGAATCGTGCCGGGGAGCTGTTTTTT	CASSRSGNRAGELFF
TRBD1	TRBV18	few	14	TRBJ1-1	TGTGCCAGCTCACCGGGACAGGGTATCGCTGAAGCTTTCTTT	CASSPGQGIAEAFF
NA	TRBV20-1	NA	12	TRBJ1-5	TGCAGTGCTAAAGTCAGCGATCAGCCCCAGCATTTT	CSAKVSDQPQHF